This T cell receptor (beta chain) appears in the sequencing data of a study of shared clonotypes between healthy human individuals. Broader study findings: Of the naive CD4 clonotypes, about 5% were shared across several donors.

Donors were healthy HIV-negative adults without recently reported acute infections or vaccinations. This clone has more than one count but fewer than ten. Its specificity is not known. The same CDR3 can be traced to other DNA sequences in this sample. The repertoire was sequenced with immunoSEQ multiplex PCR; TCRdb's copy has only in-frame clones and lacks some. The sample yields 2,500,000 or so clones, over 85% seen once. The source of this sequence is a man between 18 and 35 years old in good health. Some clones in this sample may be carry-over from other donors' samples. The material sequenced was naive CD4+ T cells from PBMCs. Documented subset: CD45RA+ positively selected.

The DNA for the CDR3 is TGCGCCAGCAGCTTGGGGACAGGGGAAGAGACCCAGTACTTC. Protein product: CASSLGTGEETQYF. The chain carries TRBV5-1 and TRBJ2-5, with 9 bases aligning to TRBD1. After removal of 0 bases from V and 3 bases from J, the junction contained 0 bases not matched to a gene. The CDR3 totals 14 residues. Germline values: CDR1 SGHRS, CDR2 YFSETQ.